This T cell receptor beta chain appears in the sequencing data of a study of cytomegalovirus exposure and HLA in healthy donors. Study results and caveats: As a later analysis showed, several of the most significant clusters appeared to be linked to common viral pathogens. The authors later linked a missense DCLRE1C variant to TCR beta V- and J-gene trimming.

About this clone itself: Its antigen is not identified.

The germline CDR1 and CDR2 sequences are SGHVS and FNYEAQ. J gave up 1 base and V 5 bases, and 8 bases lay outside the gene matches. This CDR3 is built from 15 residues. It was with 60 Vbeta and 13 Jbeta primers that the PCR ran. Some clones are missing from TCRdb's copy, which holds only in-frame ones; the method was immunoSEQ multiplex PCR. The sample has 150,000 to 200,000 clones; approximately 11% are singletons. The TCR was taken from a man aged 50-59 years in good health and CMV-seropositive. The gene calls are TRBV7-6 and TRBJ2-7; 7 bases align to TRBD2. The sequencing input was PBMCs. CDR3 nucleotide sequence: TGTGCCAGCAGCCGAGGGTCTAGCGGTTCCTACGAGCAGTACGTC. This codes for CASSRGSSGSYEQYV.